This is a list of T cell receptor beta chains from one sample in a study of beta chain features in type 1 diabetes. Profiled with immunoSEQ multiplex PCR; TCRdb holds only in-frame clones, not every one. The profile shows fewer than 300,000 clones, roughly 11% of them singletons. The material sequenced was naive CD4+ T cells from blood. Every receptor here comes from a young man with type 1 diabetes. The conserved cysteine and the conserved F or W are not part of the CDR3 here. D genes are given only for firm matches.

>TRBJ2-6|-|TRBV10-3
AISEQMTGANVLT
>TRBJ1-6|-|TRBV4-2
ASSLNWEGGGSPLH
>TRBJ1-2|-|TRBV2
ASSEGGVQGGYGYT
>TRBJ2-1|-|TRBV19
ASSPPEGLRKNEQF
>TRBJ2-1|TRBD2|TRBV10-3
AISRLTSARADEQF
>TRBJ1-4|TRBD1|TRBV9
ASQGQGGEKLF
>TRBJ2-7|-|TRBV7-9
ASSLKYEQY
>TRBJ2-2|-|TRBV6-6
ASSYSPIFLPELF
>TRBJ1-1|-|TRBV15
ATSSRVFTEAF
>TRBJ2-5|-|TRBV15
ATSRDTGSETQY
>TRBJ2-7|TRBD2|TRBV7-8
ASSLGLWRGGVDEQY
>TRBJ1-1|-|TRBV6-1
ASSEQNTEAF
>TRBJ2-7|-|TRBV6-1
ASSWAGVLDEQY
>TRBJ2-6|-|TRBV28
ASSLSASGANVLT
>TRBJ2-1|TRBD2|TRBV5-1
ASSRAGGPYNEQF
>TRBJ1-1|-|TRBV5-1
ASSLGPPNTEAF
>TRBJ1-2|TRBD1|TRBV18
ASSDPPGQNTYGYT
>TRBJ2-3|-|TRBV5-5
ASSSPRAGTTDTQY
>TRBJ1-2|-|TRBV20-1
SARASTCT
>TRBJ2-3|TRBD2|TRBV5-6
ASSTAPGTITDTQY
>TRBJ1-2|-|TRBV6-5
ASSYSGALGYGYT
>TRBJ1-1|-|TRBV7-9
ASSLKQHTEAF
>TRBJ2-5|-|TRBV7-2
ASSPFQETQY
>TRBJ1-1|TRBD1|TRBV19
ASNQGAMNTEAF
>TRBJ2-6|-|TRBV9
ASSPLGESGANVLT
>TRBJ2-7|-|TRBV10-3
AISESQDSYEQY
>TRBJ2-5|TRBD2|TRBV6-6
ASAGGGAGGETQY
>TRBJ1-4|-|TRBV7-9
ASTQVQGIEEKLF
>TRBJ2-7|-|TRBV7-2
ASSPGGRSYEQY
>TRBJ2-3|TRBD2|TRBV15
ATSRVAGGGDTQY
>TRBJ1-2|-|TRBV4-1
ASSQERANGYT
>TRBJ2-3|-|TRBV29-1
SGVGGTQY
>TRBJ2-3|-|TRBV6-1
ATGEPSTDTQY
>TRBJ1-6|-|TRBV19
ASTGDSESNSPLH
>TRBJ2-5|-|TRBV30
AWSVLRRETQY
>TRBJ2-5|-|TRBV5-1
ASSLMGEETQY
>TRBJ2-3|-|TRBV7-9
ASSSPGADTQY
>TRBJ1-2|-|TRBV6-5
ASRRRVDYGYT
>TRBJ1-2|TRBD1|TRBV28
ASSLRQGNYGYT
>TRBJ1-5|-|TRBV21-1
ASSPYKPQH
>TRBJ2-2|-|TRBV30
AWSSNTGELF
>TRBJ2-7|-|TRBV7-2
ASSSQGYEQY
>TRBJ2-1|TRBD2|TRBV7-3
ASSPPVWLAVNNEQF
>TRBJ2-1|TRBD2|TRBV9
ASATSGAYNEQF
>TRBJ1-2|TRBD1|TRBV18
ASSPMDRAGYT
>TRBJ1-2|TRBD1|TRBV28
ASSAQGANGYT
>TRBJ2-1|-|TRBV6-6
ASRSAGYNEQF
>TRBJ2-3|-|TRBV9
ASSALRNTQY
>TRBJ2-1|-|TRBV29-1
SVGGYNEQF
>TRBJ2-7|TRBD1|TRBV2
ASREPPGTAYEQY
>TRBJ1-4|TRBD1|TRBV7-9
ASSATTGRGEKLF
>TRBJ2-5|TRBD2|TRBV27
ASSLYGGGVETQY
>TRBJ2-2|TRBD2|TRBV9
ASSATSGGVGELF